This T cell receptor beta chain was captured by sequencing in a study of cytomegalovirus exposure and HLA in healthy donors. Regarding the study as a whole: Later, TCR association rates were found to vary by HLA locus, highest for DRB1 and lowest for HLA-C.

CDR1 is SNHLY, CDR2 FYNNEI, per germline. V lost 7 bases, J lost 1 base, and 5 bases lay in between. The CDR3 has 12 amino acids. This clone is termed medium-sized. The target antigen is unknown. The sample carries other DNA sequences with the same CDR3. 13 Jbeta primers and 60 Vbeta primers were used for the PCR. Profiled with immunoSEQ multiplex PCR; TCRdb holds only in-frame clones, not every one. The sample includes over 55,000 clones, around 83% of them seen just once. What was sequenced was PBMCs. V and J are TRBV2 and TRBJ2-1, with D unclear. The sequence was collected from a man aged 35 to 55 in good health and CMV-seronegative. The CDR3 DNA reads as TGTGCCAGCACTCGGTCCTACAATGAGCAGTTCTTC. Translation: CASTRSYNEQFF. Filled out from reference TRBV2 and TRBJ2-1, the complete variable domain reads EPEVTQTPSHQVTQMGQEVILRCVPISNHLYFYWYRQILGQKVEFLVSFYNNEISEKSEIFDDQFSVERPDGSNFTLKIRSTKLEDSAMYFCASTRSYNEQFFGPGTRLTVL.